This T cell receptor beta chain originates from a study of shared clonotypes between healthy human individuals. Overall study results and limits: Several donors held about 5% of naive CD4 clonotypes in common.

CD8 cells regarded as naive lacked CD45RO, were positively chosen for CCR7, and omitted terminally differentiated effector memory CD45RA+ cells. Germline CDR1 LGHNA, CDR2 YNFKEQ. The CDR3 covers 16 residues. V shed 3 bases, J shed 3 bases, and the junction held 9 bases outside the gene matches. Across several immunoSEQ plates, the genomic DNA of each subset was split evenly. The sorted-subset replicate PCRs were given about 210 ng DNA, which is 30,000 to 35,000 T cell genomes. Original handling: As immunoSEQ supplied junction-only sequences (without quality scores), filtering differed. Data came from immunoSEQ multiplex PCR; TCRdb stores just in-frame clones and leaves some out. From that table come the V and J calls and clone size; the DNA was used to work out D and trimming. The table lists fewer than 1 million clones, about 96% of them singletons. Points on this clone: Its antigen is as yet unknown.

The specimen was naive CD8+ T cells sorted from blood. The TCR was taken from a man younger than 45 in good health. The rearrangement uses TRBV4-2 and TRBJ2-7, with 9 bases aligning to TRBD2. CDR3 nucleotide sequence: TGTGCCAGCAGCCATCCTCCGTCTAGCGGGAACTACGAGCAGTACTTC. Its protein is CASSHPPSSGNYEQYF.